Following are 17 T cell receptor beta chains from one sample sequenced in a study of blood T cell repertoires in COVID-19. Using immunoSEQ multiplex PCR, the repertoire was profiled, and TCRdb retains in-frame clones only, with some absent. The data hold over 200,000 clones, with about 90% observed a single time. The specimen was PBMCs or T cells enriched from blood (not recorded which). These receptor sequences come from a woman aged 25 to 39 who had been exposed to COVID-19.

The V gene is TRBV29-1, the J gene TRBJ2-5; weak D call: TRBD1 (8 bases). V dropped 6 bases and J dropped 5 bases, with 13 bases sitting between them. This CDR3 comprises 12 residues. CDR1 SQVTM and CDR2 ANQGSEA come from the germline V gene. CDR3 nucleotide sequence: TGCAGCGTACAGGGGGGGTGGGAGACCCAGTACTTC. It encodes CSVQGGWETQYF.

The V gene is TRBV30, the J gene TRBJ1-2, with D possibly being TRBD1 (6 bases). CDR3 length equals 15 residues. Germline V gives CDR1 GTSNPN, CDR2 SVGIG (reference sequence). V was trimmed by 0 bases and J by 7 bases, leaving 18 bases between them. CDR3 DNA sequence: TGTGCCTGGAGTGTCGATATGGGGGCTCAGAGTGGCTACACCTTC. Translated: CAWSVDMGAQSGYTF.

This clone is a singleton in its sample. V gene TRBV4-1 combines with J gene TRBJ2-1; 14 positions match TRBD2. Per germline, CDR1 MGHRA and CDR2 YSYEKL. This CDR3 is 17 amino acids long. The trim removed 3 bases at V and 6 bases at J, leaving 7 bases unmatched. The CDR3 DNA sequence: TGCGCCAGCAGCCATGTGACTAGCGGGAGGGGGAGCAATGAGCAGTTCTTC. Protein: CASSHVTSGRGSNEQFF.

This rearrangement joins TRBV4-1 to TRBJ1-2, with 7 bases that match TRBD1. Trimming removed 5 bases from V and 7 bases from J; junction bases left unmatched: 7. Looked up from germline, CDR1 is MGHRA and CDR2 is YSYEKL. This CDR3 has 13 amino acids. CDR3 coding DNA: TGCGCCAGCAGCGACAGGGATTGGGGTGGCTACACCTTC. As protein: CASSDRDWGGYTF.

The genes are TRBV27 and TRBJ1-5; maybe TRBD1 (5 bases). CDR3 size: 13 residues. The V and J ends lost 5 bases and 6 bases respectively, with 11 bases between them. Germline assignment: CDR1 MNHEY and CDR2 SMNVEV (reference sequence). The CDR3 is CASSLRGLQPQHF. CDR3 coding DNA: TGTGCCAGCAGTCTGCGGGGCCTTCAGCCCCAGCATTTT.

This rearrangement joins TRBV27 to TRBJ1-1; TRBD1 matches 8 bases. The CDR3 length is 15 residues. With 5 bases clipped from V and 0 bases from J, the junction kept 5 bases outside the gene matches. CDR1 and CDR2 (germline): MNHEY, SMNVEV (reference sequence). Written as DNA, the CDR3 is TGTGCCAGCAGTCCAGGGGGCTGGATGAACACTGAAGCTTTCTTT. It codes for CASSPGGWMNTEAFF.

In this sample, this clone turned up a few times. The chain carries TRBV10-1 and TRBJ1-3; D unresolved. V was shortened by 3 bases and J by 2 bases, with 14 bases between the two germline ends. The CDR3 has 16 residues. The germline gives CDR1 WNHNN, CDR2 SYGVQD (reference sequence). In nucleotides, the CDR3 is TGCGCCAGCAGTGAAGGTTCCGGAGGACCTGGAAACACCATATATTTT. It is translated as CASSEGSGGPGNTIYF.

This sequence joins TRBV28 and TRBJ2-2, with TRBD1 matching 9 bases. The CDR3 is 12 amino acids. With 10 bases clipped from V and 4 bases from J, the junction kept 1 base outside the gene matches. Germline V gene sequence: CDR1 MDHEN, CDR2 SYDVKM. The CDR3 nucleotides read TGTGCCAACAGGGGGCTCACCGGGGAGCTGTTTTTT. As protein: CANRGLTGELFF.

The chain couples TRBV20-1 to TRBJ2-1, with 11 bases that match TRBD2. The length of the CDR3 is 14 residues. Germline V gene data show CDR1 as DFQATT and CDR2 as SNEGSKA (reference sequence). After removal of 5 bases from V and 5 bases from J, the junction contained 5 bases not matched to a gene. As DNA, the CDR3 is TGCAGTGCTCGTGGACTAGCGGGCGACAATGAGCAGTTCTTC. Its translation: CSARGLAGDNEQFF.

The chain couples TRBV28 to TRBJ1-2; 7 bases map to TRBD1. V lost 4 bases, J lost 4 bases, and 6 bases stayed unmatched. The CDR3 covers 14 residues. Germline V gene sequence: CDR1 MDHEN, CDR2 SYDVKM. In nucleotides, the CDR3 is TGTGCCAGCAGTTATAGAGACAGGGCCTATGGCTACACCTTC. Translated, it gives CASSYRDRAYGYTF.

Points on this clone: The junction shows a germline mismatch at one end, possibly a read error. This sequence joins TRBV19 and TRBJ1-4; D is unresolved. Per the germline V gene, CDR1 is LNHDA and CDR2 is SQIVND (reference sequence). The CDR3 extends over 15 amino acids. The DNA for the CDR3 is TGTGCCAGTAGTTTAGACCGCGGACTAAATGAAAAACTGTTTTTT. It yields the protein CASSLDRGLNEKLFF.

Only a few counts were recorded for this clone. J is TRBJ2-1 and V is TRBV24-1; D not resolved. Germline V lookup: CDR1 KGHDR, CDR2 SFDVKD. V gave up 4 bases and J gave up 10 bases, with 13 bases separating them. The CDR3 sequence is 13 residues long. In nucleotides, the CDR3 is TGTGCCACCAGTGAGCGACACTCCCCAGAGCAGTTCTTC. Its translation: CATSERHSPEQFF.

V gene TRBV10-3 combines with J gene TRBJ2-7; D gene ambiguous. The V end was cut by 3 bases, the J end by 5 bases, with 14 bases between. Looked up from germline, CDR1 is ENHRY and CDR2 is SYGVKD. The CDR3 is 14 amino acids. The CDR3 DNA sequence: TGTGCCATCAGTGATGCGAATCCAATCCACGAGCAGTACTTC. Protein sequence: CAISDANPIHEQYF.

This clone was picked up a small number of times. V and J are TRBV10-3 and TRBJ2-1, with a possible D match to TRBD2 (6 bases). V was trimmed by 3 bases and J by 0 bases, leaving 12 bases between them. There are 16 residues in the CDR3. Germline V lookup: CDR1 ENHRY, CDR2 SYGVKD. Here the CDR3 DNA reads TGTGCCATCAGTGACCCGGGAGCGGGCTCCTACAATGAGCAGTTCTTC. It codes for CAISDPGAGSYNEQFF.

V is TRBV27 and J is TRBJ2-7; 8 bases are a match to TRBD1. V trimming: 6 bases; J trimming: 5 bases; junction bases outside the gene matches: 6. The length of the CDR3 is 13 residues. Germline values: CDR1 MNHEY, CDR2 SMNVEV (reference sequence). CDR3 bases: TGTGCCAGCAGACCGGACAGGGTAGACGAGCAGTACTTC. It translates to CASRPDRVDEQYF.

This clone was detected once. The rearrangement joins TRBV7-9 to TRBJ2-2; 14 bases align to TRBD2. CDR3 length: 18 amino acids. Germline lookup yields CDR1 SEHNR and CDR2 FQNEAQ (reference sequence). After removal of 5 bases from V and 5 bases from J, the junction contained 10 bases not matched to a gene. For the CDR3, the DNA is TGTGCCAGCAGCCCAAGACTAGCGGGAGGGAAGAGGACCGGGGAGCTGTTTTTT. Translating gives CASSPRLAGGKRTGELFF.

The rearrangement links TRBV30 to TRBJ2-7, with 8 bases matching TRBD1. V was clipped by 3 bases and J by 2 bases; unmatched bases: 3. Germline V lookup: CDR1 GTSNPN, CDR2 SVGIG (reference sequence). The CDR3 is 13 residues long. CDR3 residues: CAWRGQDPYEQYF. The DNA of the CDR3 is TGTGCCTGGAGGGGACAGGATCCCTACGAGCAGTACTTC.